Below, one T cell receptor beta chain is given with its context. CDR1 SGDLS and CDR2 YYNGEE come from the germline V gene. Trimming removed 4 bases from V and 7 bases from J; junction bases left unmatched: 5. The CDR3 runs to 13 residues. Some clones are missing from TCRdb's copy, which holds only in-frame ones; the method was immunoSEQ multiplex PCR. The table records approximately 260,000 clones, approximately 78% of them present only once. This specimen belongs to a study of blood T cell repertoires in COVID-19. The source material was peripheral blood. The receptor was derived from a woman aged 60 to 75 with active or convalescent COVID-19. The chain uses TRBV9 and TRBJ1-2; 9 bases fit TRBD1. The DNA of the CDR3 is TGTGCCAGCAGCCAGGGACAGGGCACTGGCTACACCTTC. Its translation: CASSQGQGTGYTF.